This entry concerns a single T cell receptor beta chain. The antigen remains unidentified. Sequenced by immunoSEQ multiplex PCR; TCRdb stores in-frame clones only, minus some. This sample has about 83,000 clones, with just under 95% found just once. The sample comes from a study of human versus mouse CDR3 diversity and MHC coevolution. Whole-study findings and limits: Among all groups, most of the three human donors showed least clonal inequality. By iCHAO1, human TCR beta clonotypes numbered approximately 1.5 million, the most. Human CDR3s averaged more deletions and insertions than mouse CDR3s.

Cells were CD45RO-negative CD62L-positive naive CD4 T cells sorted from PBMCs. The germline gives CDR1 SNHLY, CDR2 FYNNEI. Trimming removed 6 bases from V and 5 bases from J, with 17 bases in between. This CDR3 contains 15 residues. Sequences were obtained from naive CD4+ T cells from blood. The subset is: CD45RO-negative CD62L-positive naive CD4 T cells. The TCR sequence derives from a person between 25 and 75 years old in good health. This sequence joins TRBV2 and TRBJ2-1, with a weak D call TRBD2 (7 bases). For the CDR3, the DNA is TGTGCCAGCAGGGCCCTAGCGGACAGCAACAATGAGCAGTTCTTC. Its protein is CASRALADSNNEQFF.